One sample yielded the 5 T cell receptor beta chains listed below, sequenced in a study of blood T cell repertoires in COVID-19. The repertoire was sequenced with immunoSEQ multiplex PCR; TCRdb's copy has only in-frame clones and lacks some. The sample comprises 130,000 or so clones, roughly 88% of which are singletons, and more than 1.5% rests with the top ten. The sample consisted of peripheral blood. The receptors come from a woman between 55 and 75 years old with acute or convalescent COVID-19.

The rearrangement joins TRBV30 to TRBJ1-3; D is unclear. CDR1 is GTSNPN, CDR2 SVGIG, per germline (reference sequence). The CDR3 contains 11 residues. The V gene lost 4 bases and the J gene lost 1 base, with 2 bases spanning the gap. Written as DNA, the CDR3 is TGTGCCTGGACTTCTGGAAACACCATATATTTT. Its protein is CAWTSGNTIYF.

Concerning this clone itself: Sequence at one end of the junction differs from germline and may be a read error. The rearrangement links TRBV4-1 to TRBJ1-2, with a tentative D call TRBD1 (6 bases). The CDR3 covers 17 residues. Germline lookup yields CDR1 MGHRA and CDR2 YSYEKL. The CDR3, as DNA: TGCGCCAGCAGCAAAGAGCATAGGACAGAGCTAACATATGGCTACACCTTC. It yields the protein CASSKEHRTELTYGYTF.

The rearrangement uses TRBV9 and TRBJ1-1; 8 nucleotides agree with TRBD1. The CDR3 contains 16 residues. Germline V gene lookup returns CDR1 SGDLS and CDR2 YYNGEE. V gave up 1 base and J gave up 1 base; unmatched junction bases: 6. CDR3 loop: CASSVFSGQENTEAFF. The CDR3 DNA reads TGTGCCAGCAGCGTATTTTCGGGACAGGAGAACACTGAAGCTTTCTTT.

J is TRBJ1-1 and V is TRBV29-1; D might be TRBD1 (6 bases). This CDR3 comprises 14 residues. V dropped 7 bases and J dropped 0 bases, with 15 bases sitting between them. CDR1 and CDR2 (germline): SQVTM, ANQGSEA. CDR3 residues: CSAIGGRLNTEAFF. The CDR3 DNA sequence: TGCAGCGCCATAGGGGGAAGGTTGAACACTGAAGCTTTCTTT.

The rearrangement uses TRBV3-1 (or the pseudogene TRBV3-2) and TRBJ1-6; 7 positions agree with TRBD1. Germline trimming cut 1 base from V and 6 bases from J; bases unmatched to any gene: 3. There are 15 residues in the CDR3. Germline V gene lookup returns CDR1 LGHDT and CDR2 YNNKEL (reference sequence). CDR3 nucleotide sequence: TGTGCCAGCAGCCAAGGTCAGGGGGGTAATTCACCCCTCCACTTT. It translates to CASSQGQGGNSPLHF.